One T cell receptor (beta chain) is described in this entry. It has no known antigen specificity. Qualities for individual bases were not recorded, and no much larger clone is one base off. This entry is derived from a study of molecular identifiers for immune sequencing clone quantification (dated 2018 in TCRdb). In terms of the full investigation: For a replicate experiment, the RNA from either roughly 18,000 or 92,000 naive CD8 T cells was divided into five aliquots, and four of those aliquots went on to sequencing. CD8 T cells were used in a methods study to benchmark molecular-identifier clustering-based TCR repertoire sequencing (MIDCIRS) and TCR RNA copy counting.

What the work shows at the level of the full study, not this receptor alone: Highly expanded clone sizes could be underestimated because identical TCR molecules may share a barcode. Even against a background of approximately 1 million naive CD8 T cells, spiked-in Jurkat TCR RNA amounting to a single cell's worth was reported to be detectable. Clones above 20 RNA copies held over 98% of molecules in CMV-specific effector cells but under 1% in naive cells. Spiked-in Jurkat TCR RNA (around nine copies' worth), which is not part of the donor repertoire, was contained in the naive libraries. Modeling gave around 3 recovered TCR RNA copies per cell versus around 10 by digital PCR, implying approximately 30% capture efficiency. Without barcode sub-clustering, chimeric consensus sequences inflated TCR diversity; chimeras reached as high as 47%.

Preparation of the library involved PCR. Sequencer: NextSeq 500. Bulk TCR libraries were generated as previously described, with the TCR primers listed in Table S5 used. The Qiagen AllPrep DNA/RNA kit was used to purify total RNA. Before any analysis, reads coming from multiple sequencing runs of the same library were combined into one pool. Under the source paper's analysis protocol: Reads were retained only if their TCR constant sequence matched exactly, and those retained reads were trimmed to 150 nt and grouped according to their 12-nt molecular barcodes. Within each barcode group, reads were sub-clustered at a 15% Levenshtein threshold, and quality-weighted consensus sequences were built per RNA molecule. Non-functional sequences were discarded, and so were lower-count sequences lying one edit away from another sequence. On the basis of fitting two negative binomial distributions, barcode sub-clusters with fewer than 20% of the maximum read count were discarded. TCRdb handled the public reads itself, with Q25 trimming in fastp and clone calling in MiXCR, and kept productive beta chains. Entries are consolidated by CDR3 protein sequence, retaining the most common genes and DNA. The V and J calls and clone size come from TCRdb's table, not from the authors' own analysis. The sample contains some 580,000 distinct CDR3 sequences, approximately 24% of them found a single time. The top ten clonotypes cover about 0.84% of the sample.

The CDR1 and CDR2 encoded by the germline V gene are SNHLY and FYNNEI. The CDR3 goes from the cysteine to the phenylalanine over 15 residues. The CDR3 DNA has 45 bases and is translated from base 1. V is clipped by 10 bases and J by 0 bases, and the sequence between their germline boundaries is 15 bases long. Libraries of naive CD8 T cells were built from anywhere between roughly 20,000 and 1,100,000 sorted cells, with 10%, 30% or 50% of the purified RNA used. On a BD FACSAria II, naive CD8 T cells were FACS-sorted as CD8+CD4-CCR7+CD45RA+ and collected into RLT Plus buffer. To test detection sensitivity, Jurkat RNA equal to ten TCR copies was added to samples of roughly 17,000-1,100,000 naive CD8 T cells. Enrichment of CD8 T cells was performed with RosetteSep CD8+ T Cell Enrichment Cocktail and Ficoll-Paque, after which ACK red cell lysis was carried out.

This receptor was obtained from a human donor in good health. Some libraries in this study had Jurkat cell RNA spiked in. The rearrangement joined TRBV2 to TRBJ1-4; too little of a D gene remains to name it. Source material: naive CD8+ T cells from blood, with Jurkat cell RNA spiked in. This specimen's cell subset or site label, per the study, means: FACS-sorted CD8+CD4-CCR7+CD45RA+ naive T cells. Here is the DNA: TGTGCCAACGGTGTGGGGATGGCAACTAATGAAAAACTGTTTTTT. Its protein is CANGVGMATNEKLFF.